This is a list of T cell receptor beta chains from one sample in a study of regulatory T cells in long-lasting Graves disease. TCRdb re-derived calls from the multiplex PCR reads in MiXCR, one entry per CDR3 protein. The repertoire holds hundreds of thousands of distinct CDR3 sequences, with roughly 15% as singletons. Separately, the same data were catalogued under a study of T cells in Graves' hyperthyroidism and ophthalmopathy.

Sample: peripheral blood mononuclear cells (PBMCs), taken at new diagnosis, from a patient treated with antithyroid drugs. All receptors derive from a woman aged 25 to 39 with Graves disease. The conserved cysteine and the conserved F or W are not part of the CDR3 here. Only part of the rows carry a size: once, few, many, or a class if the clone is expanded.

v_gene: TRBV18
abundance: few
CDR3aa: ASSRDRTWVGYT

v_gene: TRBV7-2
abundance: many
CDR3aa: ASSLMGGAETQY

v_gene: TRBV20-1
abundance: few
CDR3aa: SAREAGGGDTQY

v_gene: TRBV4-1
abundance: NA
CDR3aa: ASSQGLAGVGQF

v_gene: TRBV6-1
abundance: many
CDR3aa: ASRARGRSGYEQY

v_gene: TRBV2
abundance: many
CDR3aa: ASSEIGTSFSYEQY

v_gene: TRBV4-1
abundance: NA
CDR3aa: ASGYAGRGQF

v_gene: TRBV18
abundance: NA
CDR3aa: ASSPTTGVAKNIQY

v_gene: TRBV5-1
abundance: many
CDR3aa: ASSLGGRFTEAF

v_gene: TRBV20-1
abundance: many
CDR3aa: SARETIAVSSYEQY

v_gene: TRBV7-9
abundance: many
CDR3aa: ASSPRTSGRRDTQY

v_gene: TRBV11-1
abundance: many
CDR3aa: ASSRRGLAGVGYNEQF

v_gene: TRBV10-3
abundance: many
CDR3aa: AISGPGEQPQH

v_gene: TRBV15
abundance: few
CDR3aa: ATSRPTPLMSTEAF

v_gene: TRBV6-2/TRBV6-3
abundance: many
CDR3aa: ASTSEASQHRDTQY

v_gene: TRBV28
abundance: NA
CDR3aa: ASRSGQGSSSGSTDTQY

v_gene: TRBV12-3/TRBV12-4
abundance: NA
CDR3aa: ASSSPAGSTIPQY

v_gene: TRBV18
abundance: few
CDR3aa: ASSPQGSGNEQF

v_gene: TRBV7-9
abundance: many
CDR3aa: ASSSLLGQGKETQY

v_gene: TRBV29-1
abundance: NA
CDR3aa: SVRGTGGYEQY

v_gene: TRBV3-1
abundance: few
CDR3aa: ASSQAETSGSNEQF

v_gene: TRBV20-1
abundance: few
CDR3aa: SARISADTQY

v_gene: TRBV6-1
abundance: many
CDR3aa: ASRGEGVGGQPQH

v_gene: TRBV2
abundance: many
CDR3aa: ASSSNRGSYEQY

v_gene: TRBV9
abundance: NA
CDR3aa: ASSVATGTGLYEQY

v_gene: TRBV12-3/TRBV12-4
abundance: many
CDR3aa: ASSLRQGGRTDTQY

v_gene: TRBV29-1
abundance: many
CDR3aa: SVAGTGGRGQPQH

v_gene: TRBV28
abundance: many
CDR3aa: ASSLVRVTGELF

v_gene: TRBV5-6
abundance: NA
CDR3aa: ASSLRHRAYEQY

v_gene: TRBV6-5
abundance: NA
CDR3aa: ASSWSGTVD

v_gene: TRBV9
abundance: few
CDR3aa: ASSYNQLGELF

v_gene: TRBV2
abundance: NA
CDR3aa: ASSELAGTDTQY

v_gene: TRBV7-9
abundance: NA
CDR3aa: ASSFGTGASYEQY

v_gene: TRBV5-1
abundance: few
CDR3aa: ASSRKTSGSHGLRTDTQY

v_gene: TRBV18
abundance: NA
CDR3aa: ASSPYLITNTGELF

v_gene: TRBV28
abundance: many
CDR3aa: ASRLWTWGSNQPQH

v_gene: TRBV19
abundance: NA
CDR3aa: ASSISWIAGGIQQETQY

v_gene: TRBV2
abundance: many
CDR3aa: ASSDTVGTGGNSPLH

v_gene: TRBV6-1
abundance: few
CDR3aa: ASERRDSYNEQF

v_gene: TRBV3-1
abundance: NA
CDR3aa: ASSQRGWDYGYT

v_gene: TRBV30
abundance: NA
CDR3aa: ACTGYYGYT

v_gene: TRBV20-1
abundance: many
CDR3aa: SASEGNKQF

v_gene: TRBV9
abundance: many
CDR3aa: ASSVAGGNTEAF

v_gene: TRBV7-2
abundance: many
CDR3aa: ASSIGPLREQY

v_gene: TRBV5-1
abundance: many
CDR3aa: ASSPSGTSGRAPEQY

v_gene: TRBV10-3
abundance: few
CDR3aa: AISEIAQDTQY

v_gene: TRBV11-2
abundance: NA
CDR3aa: ASSKRQGAKGQAF

v_gene: TRBV3-1
abundance: few
CDR3aa: ASSQEMGLAVQETQY

v_gene: TRBV24-1
abundance: few
CDR3aa: ATSPSGTINEQF

v_gene: TRBV6-1
abundance: many
CDR3aa: ARRGNQPQH

v_gene: TRBV3-1
abundance: few
CDR3aa: ASSHAREQY

v_gene: TRBV28
abundance: few
CDR3aa: ASSYPSGPSGANVLT

v_gene: TRBV6-2/TRBV6-3
abundance: NA
CDR3aa: ASSELQLHKRNEQY

v_gene: TRBV12-3/TRBV12-4
abundance: NA
CDR3aa: ASSLPGRDNEQF

v_gene: TRBV5-1
abundance: NA
CDR3aa: ASSQVAGAETQY